The 19 T cell receptor beta chains in this list originate from one sample, sequenced in a study of T-cell memory formation after mild COVID-19. From the 5' RACE reads, TCRdb called clonotypes with MiXCR, one entry per CDR3 protein. The repertoire holds 250,000 or so distinct CDR3 sequences, with about a sixth as singletons. Sequencing was performed on PBMCs or a T cell subset sorted from them (not recorded which). The receptor set was obtained from a man aged 18 to 35 who had mild COVID-19 (a few samples of this study predate the infection). Cell type and time point are not known.

This clonotype was detected a few times. The V call is TRBV12-3 or TRBV12-4, the J call TRBJ2-3, with D possibly being TRBD1 (5 bases). CDR3 length: 11 amino acids. V was clipped by 7 bases and J by 9 bases, with 11 bases between them. The DNA of the CDR3 is TGTGCCAGCACCCCTCGGACAACGCAGTATTTT. Translated, it gives CASTPRTTQYF.

This clonotype came up a few times. The V gene is TRBV9, the J gene TRBJ2-1; perhaps TRBD1 as D (6 bases). From germline, CDR1 is SGDLS and CDR2 YYNGEE. V lost 0 bases and J lost 2, with 9 bases in between. This CDR3 contains 15 residues. This CDR3 is CASSVVGGTYNEQFF. CDR3 in DNA: TGTGCCAGCAGCGTAGTAGGGGGAACCTACAATGAGCAGTTCTTC.

This sequence joins TRBV2 and TRBJ1-1; D not resolved. CDR3 length equals 18 residues. The V end was cut by 1 base, the J end by 6 bases, with 24 bases between. The germline gives CDR1 SNHLY, CDR2 FYNNEI. CDR3 sequence (DNA): TGTGCCAGCAGTGAAGAAGTCTACAGCAGTCTCACGGTGGCTGAAGCTTTCTTT. It yields the protein CASSEEVYSSLTVAEAFF.

This clonotype has a handful of counts. V usage is TRBV6-5 and J usage is TRBJ1-2; 7 bases are a match to TRBD1. Germline V gives CDR1 MNHEY, CDR2 SVGAGI. V trimming: 6 bases; J trimming: 4 bases; junction bases outside the gene matches: 5. The CDR3 length is 13 residues. This chain's CDR3 is CASSDGQAYGYTF. CDR3 DNA: TGTGCCAGCAGCGACGGACAGGCCTATGGCTACACCTTC.

In this sample, this clonotype turned up many times. The rearrangement uses TRBV12-3 or TRBV12-4 and TRBJ2-7; tentative D call: TRBD2 (6 bases). CDR3 length: 14 amino acids. V dropped 5 bases and J dropped 7 bases, with 18 bases sitting between them. The CDR3 reads CASSGTGRAMEQYF. The CDR3 nucleotides read TGTGCCAGCAGTGGGACTGGGCGGGCAATGGAGCAGTACTTC.

The chain links TRBV6-1 to TRBJ1-2; no clear D gene. CDR3 length equals 15 residues. V was clipped by 1 base and J by 4 bases, with 13 bases between them. CDR1 is MNHNS and CDR2 is SASEGT in the germline V gene. This CDR3 is CASSEGSRLSYGYTF. In DNA form, the CDR3 reads TGTGCCAGCAGTGAAGGGTCCCGGCTCAGCTATGGCTACACCTTC.

This clonotype occurred a few times. The J gene is TRBJ2-7, the V gene TRBV6-5; tentative D call: TRBD1 (7 bases). Trimming removed 0 bases at V and 0 bases at J, with 12 bases between. The CDR3 spans 16 residues. CDR1 is MNHEY, CDR2 SVGAGI, per germline. In nucleotides, the CDR3 is TGTGCCAGCAGTTACTCGGCAGGGGGGCTCTCCTACGAGCAGTACTTC. It translates to CASSYSAGGLSYEQYF.

In its sample, this clonotype was seen a few times. J is TRBJ2-1 and V is TRBV6-1; possible D gene TRBD1, 5 bases. Per germline, CDR1 MNHNS and CDR2 SASEGT. CDR3 length: 11 amino acids. Trimming pared 11 bases from V and 9 bases from J, leaving 14 bases between. The CDR3 region is CAGKGSGEQFF. The DNA of the CDR3 is TGTGCCGGGAAGGGGTCGGGTGAGCAGTTCTTC.

V and J are TRBV6-5 and TRBJ1-4, with D maybe TRBD1 (6 bases). Germline CDR1 is MNHEY and CDR2 is SVGAGI. Trimming stripped 6 bases from V and 4 bases from J, with 12 bases between. The CDR3 extends over 14 amino acids. The CDR3 region is CASRQQGNNEKLFF. CDR3 nucleotide sequence: TGTGCCAGCAGACAACAGGGTAATAATGAAAAACTGTTTTTT.

This clonotype was picked up many times. The chain joins TRBV7-6 to TRBJ2-3; no definite D call. The germline V gene encodes CDR1 SGHVS and CDR2 FNYEAQ. The ends were cut back, 4 bases at V and 6 bases at J, with 11 bases in the middle. The CDR3 runs to 13 residues. The DNA of the CDR3 is TGTGCCAGCAGCTCCTCCAACTGGGATACGCAGTATTTT. It codes for CASSSSNWDTQYF.

This clonotype was observed many times. The chain uses TRBV7-2 and TRBJ1-3; D is undetermined. The CDR3 length is 17 residues. Deletions cut 2 bases from V and 2 bases from J, with 16 bases between. Germline V gene sequence: CDR1 SGHTA, CDR2 FQGNSA. In nucleotides, the CDR3 is TGTGCCAGCAGCTTAACGGCCTCGTCAGGTGCTGGAAACACCATATATTTT. Its protein product is CASSLTASSGAGNTIYF. The whole variable domain, remainder taken from reference TRBV7-2 and TRBJ1-3, is GAGVSQSPSNKVTEKGKDVELRCDPISGHTALYWYRQSLGQGLEFLIYFQGNSAPDKSGLPSDRFSAERTGGSVSTLTIQRTQQEDSAVYLCASSLTASSGAGNTIYFGEGSWLTVV.

The chain is built from TRBV19 and TRBJ2-1; the D is unclear. The CDR3 runs to 16 residues. From germline, CDR1 is LNHDA and CDR2 SQIVND (reference sequence). The V end was cut by 1 base, the J end by 0 bases, with 10 bases between. CDR3 amino acids: CASSIADPSSYNEQFF. CDR3 coding DNA: TGTGCCAGTAGTATAGCGGATCCAAGCTCCTACAATGAGCAGTTCTTC. Full variable domain (remainder filled in from reference TRBV19 and TRBJ2-1): DGGITQSPKYLFRKEGQNVTLSCEQNLNHDAMYWYRQDPGQGLRLIYYSQIVNDFQKGDIAEGYSVSREKKESFPLTVTSAQKNPTAFYLCASSIADPSSYNEQFFGPGTRLTVL.

This chain's CDR3 is CASSRLAGAKETQYF. Written as DNA, the CDR3 is TGTGCCAGCAGCCGCTTGGCGGGGGCGAAAGAGACCCAGTACTTC. The V and J genes are TRBV12-3 or TRBV12-4 and TRBJ2-5; tentatively, D is TRBD2 (7 bases). V was clipped by 6 bases and J by 3 bases, with 17 bases between them. This CDR3 comprises 15 residues.

The chain uses TRBV11-3 and TRBJ2-2; D gene ambiguous. Trimming pared 1 base from V and 8 bases from J, leaving 8 bases between. Germline V CDR1 and CDR2: SGHNT, YENEEA. The CDR3 consists of 13 residues. CDR3 residues: CASSLAIEGELFF. CDR3 bases: TGTGCCAGCAGCTTAGCAATCGAAGGGGAGCTGTTTTTT.

In its sample, this clonotype was seen a few times. The V call is TRBV4-3, the J call TRBJ2-7, with D maybe TRBD1 (5 bases). Germline V gives CDR1 LGHNA, CDR2 YSLEER. Trimming shortened V by 4 bases and J by 4 bases, and 17 bases separated the two germline ends. This CDR3 region has 15 residues. The DNA for the CDR3 is TGCGCCAGCAGCCCAACACCAGGACACCGATACGAGCAGTACTTC. Protein product: CASSPTPGHRYEQYF.

This clonotype was observed many times. This sequence joins TRBV9 and TRBJ2-1, with no clear D. Trimming removed 4 bases from V and 3 bases from J, with 5 bases in between. This CDR3 has 12 amino acids. The germline V gene has CDR1 SGDLS and CDR2 YYNGEE. The CDR3 spells CASSPDYNEQFF. The CDR3 DNA sequence: TGTGCCAGCAGCCCAGACTACAATGAGCAGTTCTTC.

The table lists this clonotype with a few counts. The chain joins TRBV6-1 to TRBJ1-2; 9 positions agree with TRBD1. V shed 8 bases, J shed 2 bases, and the junction held 3 bases outside the gene matches. The germline V gene has CDR1 MNHNS and CDR2 SASEGT. CDR3 length: 13 amino acids. The CDR3 coding sequence is TGTGCCAGCCAGACAGGGGGAAACTATGGCTACACCTTC. As protein: CASQTGGNYGYTF.

The J gene is TRBJ2-3, the V gene TRBV7-2; 13 bases fit TRBD2. V dropped 4 bases and J dropped 3; count of bases not matched to a gene: 7. The CDR3 is 17 residues long. The germline V gene has CDR1 SGHTA and CDR2 FQGNSA. Here the CDR3 DNA reads TGTGCCAGCAGCTCGGGGGGACTAGCGGGAAGAACAGATACGCAGTATTTT. It yields the protein CASSSGGLAGRTDTQYF.

The chain couples TRBV6-6 to TRBJ1-3; D not resolved. This CDR3 contains 13 residues. Trimming cost V 6 bases and J 3 bases, with 9 bases left between them. Germline V gene data show CDR1 as MNHNY and CDR2 as SVGAGI (reference sequence). CDR3 in amino acids: CASSDLVGNTIYF. CDR3 in DNA: TGTGCCAGCAGCGACCTGGTTGGAAACACCATATATTTT.